Shown below are 7 T cell receptor beta chains from a single sample sequenced in a study of CD8 T cells in Susac syndrome. RNA was extracted with the RNeasy kit, and a quantity of about 0.45 to 1 ug was reverse transcribed using random hexamers. A single record per CDR3 protein comes from TCRdb applying MiXCR to the immunoSEQ multiplex PCR reads. The sample lists fewer than 150,000 distinct CDR3 sequences, approximately 93% occurring once. Sequenced material: CD8+ T cells from PBMCs. The receptors here all came from a human donor in good health.

J is TRBJ2-7 and V is TRBV30, with 7 nucleotides matching TRBD1. The CDR3 has 13 residues. Losses at the gene ends were 7 bases for V and 0 bases for J; bases not matched to a gene: 6. Germline V gene lookup returns CDR1 GTSNPN and CDR2 SVGIG (reference sequence). CDR3 sequence: CASNDRASYEQYF. The DNA for the CDR3 is TGTGCCTCCAACGACAGGGCCTCCTACGAGCAGTACTTC.

The chain has TRBV24-1 and TRBJ2-1, with 9 bases fitting TRBD1. Germline trimming cut 3 bases from V and 9 bases from J; bases unmatched to any gene: 5. The CDR3 consists of 14 residues. Per the germline V gene, CDR1 is KGHDR and CDR2 is SFDVKD. The CDR3 here is CATSDPDRGTEQFF. The DNA of the CDR3 is TGTGCCACCAGTGATCCGGACAGGGGCACTGAGCAGTTCTTC.

This clonotype occurred a few times. The genes are TRBV29-1 and TRBJ2-7; tentative D call: TRBD1 (6 bases). This CDR3 is 13 amino acids long. The germline gives CDR1 SQVTM, CDR2 ANQGSEA. The V end was cut by 4 bases, the J end by 3 bases, with 13 bases between. CDR3 residues: CSVVPGDGYEQYF. CDR3 DNA: TGCAGCGTTGTCCCAGGGGATGGCTACGAGCAGTACTTC.

This chain joins TRBV20-1 and TRBJ2-1; D perhaps matches TRBD2 (6 bases). Germline CDR1 DFQATT, CDR2 SNEGSKA (reference sequence). V was shortened by 6 bases and J by 1 base, with 13 bases between the two germline ends. The CDR3 is 14 residues long. CDR3 nucleotide sequence: TGCAGTGCCCGACTAGTGCTGTCCTACAATGAGCAGTTCTTC. Its translation is CSARLVLSYNEQFF.

The chain carries TRBV5-6 and TRBJ2-7, with unresolved D. The CDR3 loop spans 15 amino acids. CDR1 and CDR2 from the germline V gene are SGHDT and YYEEEE. Trimming left V 0 bases short and J 1 base short, with 11 bases between. The CDR3 loop reads CASSLALRSSYEQYF. Here the CDR3 DNA reads TGTGCCAGCAGCTTGGCCTTGCGGAGTTCCTACGAGCAGTACTTC.

This chain links TRBV20-1 with TRBJ1-1; no clear D. V was clipped by 3 bases and J by 5 bases, with 10 bases between them. This CDR3 spans 12 amino acids. Germline CDR1 reads DFQATT; CDR2 reads SNEGSKA (reference sequence). The CDR3 nucleotides are TGCAGTGCTAGTGTCAGGAAAACTGAAGCTTTCTTT. It codes for CSASVRKTEAFF.

The chain couples TRBV12-3 or TRBV12-4 to TRBJ1-5; TRBD1 matches at 8 bases. V lost 5 bases, J lost 6 bases, and 6 bases stayed unmatched. The CDR3 runs 14 residues. The chain's CDR3 is CASSGGQGPQPQHF. The CDR3 DNA is TGTGCCAGCAGTGGTGGACAGGGTCCTCAGCCCCAGCATTTT.